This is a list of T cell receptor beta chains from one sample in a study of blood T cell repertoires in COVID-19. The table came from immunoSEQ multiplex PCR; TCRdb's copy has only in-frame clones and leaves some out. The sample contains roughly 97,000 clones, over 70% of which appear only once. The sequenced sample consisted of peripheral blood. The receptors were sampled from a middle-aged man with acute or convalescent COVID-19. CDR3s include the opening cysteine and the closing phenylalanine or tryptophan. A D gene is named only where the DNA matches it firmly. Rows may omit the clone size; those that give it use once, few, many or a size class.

CDR3nt: TGCAGTGCCTCGACAGGGTTAGGCTACACCTTC
CDR3aa: CSASTGLGYTF
d_gene: TRBD1
v_gene: TRBV20-1
abundance: once
j_gene: TRBJ1-2

CDR3nt: TGTGCCAGCAGCCTCCGACAGGGGGGAAACACCATATATTTT
CDR3aa: CASSLRQGGNTIYF
d_gene: TRBD1
v_gene: TRBV7-2
abundance: medium-sized
j_gene: TRBJ1-3

CDR3nt: TGTGCCAGCAGTACCCCAATGAGGAGCGTCCGAAATGAGCAGTTCTTC
CDR3aa: CASSTPMRSVRNEQFF
d_gene: NA
v_gene: TRBV27
abundance: NA
j_gene: TRBJ2-1

CDR3nt: TGTGCCAGCAGCAACCGGGACAGGGGACGAACAGATACGCAGTATTTT
CDR3aa: CASSNRDRGRTDTQYF
d_gene: TRBD1
v_gene: TRBV11-3
abundance: NA
j_gene: TRBJ2-3

CDR3nt: TGTGCCAGCAGCTTAGGGGTCGGTGGGACTAAGGGTGAGACCCAGTACTTC
CDR3aa: CASSLGVGGTKGETQYF
d_gene: TRBD2
v_gene: TRBV11-3
abundance: NA
j_gene: TRBJ2-5

CDR3nt: TGTGCCAGCAACCCCTATAGAGGGGGATCTACCTACGAGCAGTACTTC
CDR3aa: CASNPYRGGSTYEQYF
d_gene: NA
v_gene: TRBV7-8
abundance: NA
j_gene: TRBJ2-7

CDR3nt: TGTGCCAGCAGCCAATCCAGCCAGGGGGCCCAGTACTTC
CDR3aa: CASSQSSQGAQYF
d_gene: TRBD1
v_gene: TRBV14
abundance: NA
j_gene: TRBJ2-5

CDR3nt: TGTGCCAGCAGTTTGGCAGTAGTCGGAGACACCATATATTTT
CDR3aa: CASSLAVVGDTIYF
d_gene: NA
v_gene: TRBV6-1
abundance: NA
j_gene: TRBJ1-3

CDR3nt: TGTGCCAGCAGTCCGTTTATTGCAACTAATGAAAAACTGTTTTTT
CDR3aa: CASSPFIATNEKLFF
d_gene: NA
v_gene: TRBV28
abundance: NA
j_gene: TRBJ1-4

CDR3nt: TGTGCCAGCAGGCTACAGGGATCCTACGAGCAGTACTTC
CDR3aa: CASRLQGSYEQYF
d_gene: NA
v_gene: TRBV6-6
abundance: few
j_gene: TRBJ2-7

CDR3nt: TGCGCCAGCAGCTTGGAGGGAGAGGGTCAGCCCCAGCATTTT
CDR3aa: CASSLEGEGQPQHF
d_gene: NA
v_gene: TRBV5-1
abundance: few
j_gene: TRBJ1-5

CDR3nt: TGCAGCGTTGATGAGACAGGGGACACTGAAGCTTTCTTT
CDR3aa: CSVDETGDTEAFF
d_gene: TRBD1
v_gene: TRBV29-1
abundance: medium-sized
j_gene: TRBJ1-1

CDR3nt: TGTGCCAGCAGCGGGAGGGTGAACATTCAGTACTTC
CDR3aa: CASSGRVNIQYF
d_gene: TRBD2
v_gene: TRBV28
abundance: once
j_gene: TRBJ2-4

CDR3nt: TGCGCCAGCAGCCGTGGTGGGGGGGCTGAAGAAAAACTGTTTTTT
CDR3aa: CASSRGGGAEEKLFF
d_gene: NA
v_gene: TRBV5-1
abundance: NA
j_gene: TRBJ1-4

CDR3nt: TGTGCCAGCAGCCCAGTACGGTCAGGGAGGGGCGAGCAGTACTTC
CDR3aa: CASSPVRSGRGEQYF
d_gene: TRBD2
v_gene: TRBV11-2
abundance: NA
j_gene: TRBJ2-7

CDR3nt: TGTGCCAGCAGTTACTCCCAGGCCGCCTACAATGAGCAGTTCTTC
CDR3aa: CASSYSQAAYNEQFF
d_gene: NA
v_gene: TRBV6-5
abundance: NA
j_gene: TRBJ2-1

CDR3nt: TGTGCCTCAGAACAGGGTAGCGGGAGGTCGAGCACCGGGGAGCTGTTTTTT
CDR3aa: CASEQGSGRSSTGELFF
d_gene: TRBD2
v_gene: TRBV10-3
abundance: NA
j_gene: TRBJ2-2

CDR3nt: TGTGCCAGCATCGAGAAGCTAGCGGGAGGTTACGAGCAGTACTTC
CDR3aa: CASIEKLAGGYEQYF
d_gene: TRBD2
v_gene: TRBV6-5
abundance: NA
j_gene: TRBJ2-7

CDR3nt: TGTGCCACCAGTGATGGAGGGGCAGATACGCAGTATTTT
CDR3aa: CATSDGGADTQYF
d_gene: NA
v_gene: TRBV24-1
abundance: once
j_gene: TRBJ2-3

CDR3nt: TGTGCCACCAGTGATGGACAGAGAGAGACCCAGTACTTC
CDR3aa: CATSDGQRETQYF
d_gene: NA
v_gene: TRBV24-1
abundance: NA
j_gene: TRBJ2-5

CDR3nt: TGTGCCAGCAGCACACAGGGGGGCTATGGCTACACCTTC
CDR3aa: CASSTQGGYGYTF
d_gene: TRBD1
v_gene: TRBV3-1/TRBV3-2
abundance: NA
j_gene: TRBJ1-2

CDR3nt: TGTGCCAGCAGGCCGGGGTTGGGTGTTGCTGAAGCTTTCTTT
CDR3aa: CASRPGLGVAEAFF
d_gene: NA
v_gene: TRBV7-9
abundance: few
j_gene: TRBJ1-1

CDR3nt: TGTGCCAGCTCACCACCCGGGAGGGGGGGTTACGAGCAGTACTTC
CDR3aa: CASSPPGRGGYEQYF
d_gene: TRBD2
v_gene: TRBV18
abundance: NA
j_gene: TRBJ2-7

CDR3nt: TGTGCCAGCAGACGGACAGGGCTCGGCGGGGAGCTGTTTTTT
CDR3aa: CASRRTGLGGELFF
d_gene: TRBD1
v_gene: TRBV14
abundance: once
j_gene: TRBJ2-2

CDR3nt: TGCAGCGTTGTAGCGCCCGTCTCCTACAATGAGCAGTTCTTC
CDR3aa: CSVVAPVSYNEQFF
d_gene: NA
v_gene: TRBV29-1
abundance: NA
j_gene: TRBJ2-1

CDR3nt: TGTGCCACTAAAAGCGGGTCGAACACCGGGGAGCTGTTTTTT
CDR3aa: CATKSGSNTGELFF
d_gene: NA
v_gene: TRBV24-1
abundance: NA
j_gene: TRBJ2-2

CDR3nt: TGTGCCAGCAGGATCCCCGGGACACACTCCTACGAGCAGTACTTC
CDR3aa: CASRIPGTHSYEQYF
d_gene: NA
v_gene: TRBV11-2
abundance: NA
j_gene: TRBJ2-7

CDR3nt: TGTGCCAGCAGCGTAAATAGCGGAACCAGCTCCTACAATGAGCAGTTCTTC
CDR3aa: CASSVNSGTSSYNEQFF
d_gene: NA
v_gene: TRBV7-8
abundance: NA
j_gene: TRBJ2-1

CDR3nt: TGTGCCAGCAGCACGCTAGCGGGAGGGATTGGCGGGGAGCTGTTTTTT
CDR3aa: CASSTLAGGIGGELFF
d_gene: TRBD2
v_gene: TRBV27
abundance: NA
j_gene: TRBJ2-2

CDR3nt: TGTGCCACCAAAGGGGGGGGAGAGACCCAGTACTTC
CDR3aa: CATKGGGETQYF
d_gene: NA
v_gene: TRBV19
abundance: NA
j_gene: TRBJ2-5

CDR3nt: TGCGCCAGCGGTCAAGCATACGAGCAGTACTTC
CDR3aa: CASGQAYEQYF
d_gene: NA
v_gene: TRBV10-2
abundance: NA
j_gene: TRBJ2-7

CDR3nt: TGTGCCAGCAGTTCTAGGACTAGCGGGAGTACAGATACGCAGTATTTT
CDR3aa: CASSSRTSGSTDTQYF
d_gene: TRBD2
v_gene: TRBV27
abundance: NA
j_gene: TRBJ2-3

CDR3nt: TGTGCCAGCAGCTCGTCTGATTCTTGGCGGGAGGCCTACGAGCAGTACTTC
CDR3aa: CASSSSDSWREAYEQYF
d_gene: TRBD2
v_gene: TRBV7-9
abundance: NA
j_gene: TRBJ2-7

CDR3nt: TGTGCCAGCAGTCAGGCCGGGGAGCTGTTTTTT
CDR3aa: CASSQAGELFF
d_gene: NA
v_gene: TRBV11-2
abundance: few
j_gene: TRBJ2-2

CDR3nt: TGTGCCAGCAGCCTCCCGGGTGAAGCTTTCTTT
CDR3aa: CASSLPGEAFF
d_gene: NA
v_gene: TRBV7-2
abundance: NA
j_gene: TRBJ1-1

CDR3nt: TGTGCCAGTAGCCTTGGACAGTTGGGTGAAGCTTTCTTT
CDR3aa: CASSLGQLGEAFF
d_gene: NA
v_gene: TRBV19
abundance: few
j_gene: TRBJ1-1

CDR3nt: TGTGCCAGCAGTGAATCCCTCGGGATACGCAATCAGCCCCAGCATTTT
CDR3aa: CASSESLGIRNQPQHF
d_gene: NA
v_gene: TRBV6-1
abundance: NA
j_gene: TRBJ1-5

CDR3nt: TGTGCCAGCAGCCAAGAGAAGCGGGAAGAGACCCAGTACTTC
CDR3aa: CASSQEKREETQYF
d_gene: NA
v_gene: TRBV3-1/TRBV3-2
abundance: NA
j_gene: TRBJ2-5

CDR3nt: TGTGCCAGCAGCTTCTGGGTGGGAGCGGGAGGTGATAATGAGCAGTTCTTC
CDR3aa: CASSFWVGAGGDNEQFF
d_gene: TRBD2
v_gene: TRBV5-6
abundance: NA
j_gene: TRBJ2-1

CDR3nt: TGCGCCAGCAGCTTGGGCGCTTTGGAGCGAAACACAGATACGCAGTATTTT
CDR3aa: CASSLGALERNTDTQYF
d_gene: NA
v_gene: TRBV5-1
abundance: once
j_gene: TRBJ2-3

CDR3nt: TGTGCCAGCAGCGCCCCGACTGCGTCCATAGGAAACACCATATATTTT
CDR3aa: CASSAPTASIGNTIYF
d_gene: NA
v_gene: TRBV11-3
abundance: NA
j_gene: TRBJ1-3

CDR3nt: TGTGCCAGCAGCCAAGTTGACAGGGAATATGAGCAGTTCTTC
CDR3aa: CASSQVDREYEQFF
d_gene: TRBD1
v_gene: TRBV3-1/TRBV3-2
abundance: NA
j_gene: TRBJ2-1

CDR3nt: TGTGCCAGCATGGGGCGGACCAGCTCCTACAATGAGCAGTTCTTC
CDR3aa: CASMGRTSSYNEQFF
d_gene: NA
v_gene: TRBV6-5
abundance: NA
j_gene: TRBJ2-1

CDR3nt: TGTGCCAGCAGTCAGGGACTAGCGGGAGCTGGCGGGGAGCTGTTTTTT
CDR3aa: CASSQGLAGAGGELFF
d_gene: TRBD2
v_gene: TRBV2
abundance: NA
j_gene: TRBJ2-2

CDR3nt: TGCGCCAGCAGCCCCGGTTCGGGAAATCAGCCCCAGCATTTT
CDR3aa: CASSPGSGNQPQHF
d_gene: NA
v_gene: TRBV5-1
abundance: NA
j_gene: TRBJ1-5

CDR3nt: TGTGCCAGCAGTGAAACTAGCGGTAACACAGATACGCAGTATTTT
CDR3aa: CASSETSGNTDTQYF
d_gene: TRBD2
v_gene: TRBV2
abundance: NA
j_gene: TRBJ2-3

CDR3nt: TGTGCCAGAAGCTTGCGGGGGGCGAATCAGCCCCAGCATTTT
CDR3aa: CARSLRGANQPQHF
d_gene: NA
v_gene: TRBV5-3
abundance: NA
j_gene: TRBJ1-5

CDR3nt: TGTGCCAGCAGCTTATTCCCCGGGAACGAGCAGTACTTC
CDR3aa: CASSLFPGNEQYF
d_gene: NA
v_gene: TRBV11-3
abundance: once
j_gene: TRBJ2-7

CDR3nt: TGTGCCACCAGTGATTCGGGAGGGTCGAGCAATCAGCCCCAGCATTTT
CDR3aa: CATSDSGGSSNQPQHF
d_gene: NA
v_gene: TRBV24-1
abundance: NA
j_gene: TRBJ1-5